The 27 T cell receptor beta chains presented below share a single source sample, sequenced in a study of Ad26.COV2.S vaccination and SARS-CoV-2 variants. Indicated treatment: 15 to 20 received Ad26.COV2.S at low or high dose, single or two shots; about 5 received placebo; per-sample allocation not given. Sampling happened 63 days after the first vaccine or placebo injection. Sequenced by immunoSEQ multiplex PCR; TCRdb stores in-frame clones only, minus some. The sample gives around 250,000 clones, roughly 87% of which show up once; nearly 3% is in the top ten. The sample was peripheral blood, taken in a trial of Ad26.COV2.S vaccine versus placebo. The receptors originated from a person aged 18-65 years who received the Ad26.COV2.S COVID-19 vaccine or a placebo.

The chain has TRBV7-2 and TRBJ1-2; TRBD1 aligns across 9 bases. With 4 bases clipped from V and 7 bases from J, the junction kept 13 bases outside the gene matches. Germline V gene sequence: CDR1 SGHTA, CDR2 FQGNSA. The CDR3 runs to 16 residues. CDR3 amino acids: CASSSPTGTGLGGYTF. The CDR3 nucleotides are TGTGCCAGCAGCTCTCCAACCGGGACAGGGCTCGGTGGCTACACCTTC.

The chain links TRBV5-1 to TRBJ2-1; 7 positions match TRBD1. CDR3 length: 14 residues. Germline-derived CDR1 and CDR2 are SGHRS and YFSETQ. Trimming at V came to 5 bases and at J to 2 bases, leaving 4 bases not matched to a gene. CDR3 nucleotide sequence: TGCGCCAGCAGAGCACAGGGGACCTACAATGAGCAGTTCTTC. The encoded protein is CASRAQGTYNEQFF.

The genes are TRBV7-2 and TRBJ1-5, with D unclear. CDR1 SGHTA and CDR2 FQGNSA come from the germline V gene. The CDR3 length is 13 residues. Trimming left V 3 bases short and J 3 bases short, with 6 bases between. The CDR3: CASSFGSNQPQHF. Here the CDR3 DNA reads TGTGCCAGCAGCTTCGGGTCCAATCAGCCCCAGCATTTT.

There are a few counts of this clone. The chain recombines TRBV5-4 with TRBJ1-5; TRBD1 might be the D (5 bases). The CDR3 consists of 17 residues. Looked up from germline, CDR1 is SGHNT and CDR2 is YYREEE (reference sequence). Trimming cost V 0 bases and J 0 bases, with 13 bases left between them. The CDR3 sequence is CASSLADRNYSNQPQHF. CDR3 nucleotides: TGTGCCAGCAGCTTGGCCGACAGAAACTATAGCAATCAGCCCCAGCATTTT.

The chain has TRBV2 and TRBJ1-1, with D uncertain. V shed 6 bases and J shed 1 base, with 3 bases lying between them. The CDR3 consists of 11 residues. CDR1 is SNHLY, CDR2 FYNNEI, per germline. The CDR3: CASSPNTEAFF. The CDR3, as DNA: TGTGCCAGCAGCCCGAACACTGAAGCTTTCTTT.

The chain combines TRBV11-2 with TRBJ2-3; D perhaps matches TRBD2 (6 bases). CDR3 length: 16 residues. Trimming cost V 5 bases and J 0 bases, with 15 bases left between them. Germline V lookup: CDR1 SGHAT, CDR2 FQNNGV. DNA of the CDR3: TGTGCCAGCAGCCTCTCTCTAGCGCTGAGCACAGATACGCAGTATTTT. Amino acid sequence: CASSLSLALSTDTQYF.

In this sample, this clone turned up a few times. The chain links TRBV5-1 to TRBJ1-1; D may be TRBD1 (5 bases). This CDR3 has 15 amino acids. V dropped 1 base and J dropped 4 bases, with 14 bases sitting between them. Per germline, CDR1 SGHRS and CDR2 YFSETQ. This CDR3 is CASSLQGGTTTEAFF. CDR3 sequence (DNA): TGCGCCAGCAGCTTGCAGGGAGGGACCACCACTGAAGCTTTCTTT. Full variable domain (outside the CDR3, taken from reference TRBV5-1 and TRBJ1-1): KAGVTQTPRYLIKTRGQQVTLSCSPISGHRSVSWYQQTPGQGLQFLFEYFSETQRNKGNFPGRFSGRQFSNSRSEMNVSTLELGDSALYLCASSLQGGTTTEAFFGQGTRLTVV.

The count of this clone is one. This chain joins TRBV24-1 and TRBJ2-3; maybe TRBD2 (5 bases). Germline V gene sequence: CDR1 KGHDR, CDR2 SFDVKD. This CDR3 is 14 amino acids long. The V and J ends lost 9 bases and 3 bases respectively, with 15 bases between them. The CDR3 DNA reads TGTGCCACCGAAGCGGTAACCTCTACAGATACGCAGTATTTT. Translation gives CATEAVTSTDTQYF.

V usage is TRBV19 and J usage is TRBJ1-1; no reliable D call. V was pared by 6 bases and J by 5 bases, with 7 bases between. This CDR3 region has 11 residues. Germline V CDR1 and CDR2: LNHDA, SQIVND (reference sequence). CDR3 region: CASSFRTEAFF. Here the CDR3 DNA reads TGTGCCAGTAGCTTCCGGACTGAAGCTTTCTTT.

Worth noting for this clone: This specimen includes other DNA sequences encoding the same CDR3. This sequence joins TRBV6-5 and TRBJ2-5, with 8 bases that match TRBD2. Germline CDR1 MNHEY, CDR2 SVGAGI. This CDR3 contains 14 residues. The V segment lost 0 bases and the J segment 4 bases; nucleotides outside the gene matches: 1. CDR3 sequence: CASSYSAGGETQYF. The CDR3, as DNA: TGTGCCAGCAGTTACTCGGCGGGGGGAGAGACCCAGTACTTC.

The chain has TRBV7-2 and TRBJ2-5; D is unclear. This CDR3 is built from 13 residues. V was cut by 1 base and J by 5 bases, with 8 bases left in between. The germline CDR1 and CDR2 sequences are SGHTA and FQGNSA. CDR3 in DNA: TGTGCCAGCAGCTTAGGGTATAGCGAGACCCAGTACTTC. Amino acids: CASSLGYSETQYF.

This clone was detected only a few times. The CDR3 DNA is TGTGCCAGCAGCCTGGGGGATTACACTGAAGCTTTCTTT. Its protein product is CASSLGDYTEAFF. The chain has TRBV5-5 and TRBJ1-1; a weak D match, TRBD1 (5 bases). CDR1 and CDR2 from the germline V gene are SGHKS and YYEKEE (reference sequence). The CDR3 contains 13 residues. V was shortened by 4 bases and J by 3 bases, with 10 bases between the two germline ends.

The V and J genes are TRBV6-5 and TRBJ1-6, with 10 bases matching TRBD1. The V and J ends lost 4 bases and 8 bases, in that order; junction bases with no gene match: 5. From germline, CDR1 is MNHEY and CDR2 SVGAGI. This CDR3 contains 15 residues. The CDR3 sequence: CASSSDRGLDSPLHF. Here the CDR3 DNA reads TGTGCCAGCAGTTCCGACAGGGGGCTGGATTCACCCCTCCACTTT.

This clone is a singleton in its sample. The chain has TRBV15 and TRBJ1-5; a weak D match, TRBD1 (5 bases). Germline V gene data show CDR1 as LNHNV and CDR2 as YYDKDF (reference sequence). The CDR3 extends over 14 amino acids. The V and J ends lost 0 bases and 9 bases respectively, with 12 bases between them. The CDR3 loop reads CATSRDQGYGPQHF. For the CDR3, the DNA is TGTGCCACCAGCAGAGACCAGGGATATGGGCCCCAGCATTTT.

V and J are TRBV30 and TRBJ1-5, with 7 bases aligning to TRBD1. Germline-derived CDR1 and CDR2 are GTSNPN and SVGIG (reference sequence). V shed 2 bases, J shed 2 bases, and the junction held 12 bases outside the gene matches. CDR3 length: 17 residues. The CDR3 DNA reads as TGTGCCTGGAGTCGGGGGAACAGGGGAGAAGGCAATCAGCCCCAGCATTTT. Translation gives CAWSRGNRGEGNQPQHF.

This chain uses TRBV6-2 or TRBV6-3 with TRBJ2-7; perhaps TRBD1 as D (6 bases). Trimming left V 0 bases short and J 2 bases short, with 8 bases between. Germline V gene lookup returns CDR1 MNHEY and CDR2 SVGEGT. This CDR3 is built from 14 residues. The CDR3 DNA reads TGTGCCAGCAGTTACTCTACAGGGACCTACGAGCAGTACGTC. This sequence encodes CASSYSTGTYEQYV.

The CDR3 here is CASSADPSGEVTEAFF. CDR3 in DNA: TGTGCCAGCTCAGCCGACCCCTCAGGGGAGGTGACTGAAGCTTTCTTT. V is TRBV18 and J is TRBJ1-1; a possible D gene is TRBD1 (6 bases). CDR3 size: 16 residues. V was clipped by 5 bases and J by 5 bases, with 21 bases between them. Germline assignment: CDR1 KGHSH and CDR2 LQKENI.

This clone occurred once. V usage is TRBV2 and J usage is TRBJ2-3, with 8 positions matching TRBD2. The CDR3 spans 14 residues. V gave up 11 bases and J gave up 6 bases; unmatched junction bases: 13. From germline, CDR1 is SNHLY and CDR2 FYNNEI. DNA of the CDR3: TGTGCCCCCAGAAGAGCGGGGGCCAGGGATACGCAGTATTTT. It encodes CAPRRAGARDTQYF. Full variable domain (outside the CDR3, taken from reference TRBV2 and TRBJ2-3): EPEVTQTPSHQVTQMGQEVILRCVPISNHLYFYWYRQILGQKVEFLVSFYNNEISEKSEIFDDQFSVERPDGSNFTLKIRSTKLEDSAMYFCAPRRAGARDTQYFGPGTRLTVL.

This rearrangement joins TRBV5-1 to TRBJ2-3; TRBD2 matches 14 bases. CDR3 length: 21 residues. The trim removed 1 base at V and 0 bases at J, leaving 13 bases unmatched. CDR1 and CDR2 (germline): SGHRS, YFSETQ. The CDR3 nucleotides read TGCGCCAGCAGCTTGTCAAAATCGACTAGCGGGAGGGGCTCTAGCACAGATACGCAGTATTTT. Translation gives CASSLSKSTSGRGSSTDTQYF.

Comment on this clone: The sample has other DNA sequences that encode this CDR3 too. The chain joins TRBV24-1 to TRBJ2-1; maybe TRBD2 (6 bases). The germline gives CDR1 KGHDR, CDR2 SFDVKD. This CDR3 spans 15 amino acids. V was trimmed by 4 bases and J by 5 bases, leaving 14 bases between them. CDR3 nucleotides: TGTGCCACCAGTGACGGTCTGACTAGTAACAATGAGCAGTTCTTC. The encoded protein is CATSDGLTSNNEQFF.

Points on this clone: Its ends do not fully match the called genes, so a read error is possible. The chain joins TRBV3-1 (or the pseudogene TRBV3-2) to TRBJ1-2; 7 bases line up with TRBD1. This CDR3 has 11 amino acids. The V gene's germline CDR1 is LGHDT and CDR2 YNNKEL (reference sequence). CDR3 sequence: CASSSRGGASF. CDR3 bases: TGTGCCAGCAGCTCTAGAGGGGGCGCGAGCTTC.

The rearrangement uses TRBV4-3 and TRBJ2-7; no firm D call. The CDR3 contains 15 residues. Germline V gene lookup returns CDR1 LGHNA and CDR2 YSLEER. The V gene lost 1 base and the J gene lost 0 bases, with 10 bases spanning the gap. The CDR3 sequence: CASSQGSTVSYEQYF. The CDR3 DNA sequence: TGCGCCAGCAGCCAAGGGAGTACGGTCTCCTACGAGCAGTACTTC.

This rearrangement joins TRBV7-2 to TRBJ2-7; TRBD2 might be the D (7 bases). Germline loops: CDR1 SGHTA, CDR2 FQGNSA. The CDR3 has 15 residues. Trimming stripped 0 bases from V and 6 bases from J, with 15 bases between. CDR3 bases: TGTGCCAGCAGCTTAGCATGGGGGCGGGGGACCGAGCAGTACTTC. It encodes CASSLAWGRGTEQYF.

This clone was observed a single time. The V and J genes are TRBV11-2 and TRBJ2-2; 7 bases agree with TRBD1. The CDR3 is 15 amino acids. Germline lookup yields CDR1 SGHAT and CDR2 FQNNGV. V lost 2 bases and J lost 4; bases outside the gene matches: 4. Here the CDR3 reads CASSLNRGGTGELFF. CDR3 DNA: TGTGCCAGCAGCTTAAACAGGGGCGGCACCGGGGAGCTGTTTTTT.

The rearrangement uses TRBV27 and TRBJ2-1; D gene uncertain. Germline-derived CDR1 and CDR2 are MNHEY and SMNVEV (reference sequence). The CDR3 totals 15 residues. Trimming took 3 bases from V and 2 from J, leaving 11 bases between them. CDR3 nucleotides: TGTGCCAGCAGTTTTGCCAGCGCTCCCTACAATGAGCAGTTCTTC. Protein product: CASSFASAPYNEQFF.

The chain carries TRBV3-1 (or the pseudogene TRBV3-2) and TRBJ2-4, with TRBD2 matching over 12 bases. This CDR3 spans 16 amino acids. J was trimmed by 7 bases and V by 1 base; bases with no gene match: 5. CDR1 and CDR2 (germline): LGHDT, YNNKEL (reference sequence). For the CDR3, the DNA is TGTGCCAGCAGCCAAGGACTAGCGGGAGTAGGGAACATTCAGTACTTC. This gives the protein CASSQGLAGVGNIQYF.

The gene calls are TRBV19 and TRBJ1-6; the match to TRBD1 covers 11 bases. CDR3 size: 18 residues. V gave up 3 bases and J gave up 0 bases; unmatched junction bases: 4. The germline V gene has CDR1 LNHDA and CDR2 SQIVND (reference sequence). The CDR3 region is CASSIGQGADSYNSPLHF. CDR3 DNA sequence: TGTGCCAGTAGTATCGGACAGGGGGCGGACTCCTATAATTCACCCCTCCACTTT.